This TCR beta chain came from a study of blood T cell repertoires in COVID-19. About the study: Material from acute and convalescent COVID-19 was sourced from the United States, Italy and Spain. PBMCs, B-cell-depleted T cells, or T cells provided the cDNA or gDNA that made up the material.

In the study's own analysis: By means of reference gene primer amplification, nucleated cell counts were estimated. Repertoires were generated with immunoSEQ multiplex PCR, while TCRdb's copy carries only in-frame clones and drops some. Clonal size and the V and J genes are those of that table, whereas D and trimming came from the DNA. The sample has over 200,000 clones; roughly 88% are singletons. The specimen sequenced was peripheral blood. This receptor was obtained from a woman aged 30 to 39 with acute or convalescent COVID-19.

CDR3 nucleotides: TGTGCTAGTGGCCAAGGACTAGCGGGGGGGTCCTACGAGCAGTACTTC. Protein sequence: CASGQGLAGGSYEQYF. V gene TRBV12-5 combines with J gene TRBJ2-7; 15 positions agree with TRBD2. The J segment lost 1 base and the V segment lost 6 bases, leaving 4 bases of the junction unmatched. Germline CDR1 reads LGHNT; CDR2 reads FRNRAP. CDR3 length: 16 residues.